These 30 T cell receptor beta chains were sequenced from one sample in a study of shared clonotypes between healthy human individuals. Method: immunoSEQ multiplex PCR; TCRdb's copy keeps in-frame clones and lacks some. This table holds around 2,000,000 clones, less than 95% found once. CD45RO-negative CD8 cells positively selected for CCR7 made up the naive population, which excluded terminally differentiated effector memory CD45RA+ cells. Source material: naive CD8+ T cells sorted from blood. The receptors come from a man aged 18 to 29 in good health.

The chain employs TRBV7-9 and TRBJ2-7; D not certain. Deletions cut 5 bases from V and 1 base from J, with 6 bases between. The CDR3 is 12 residues long. Germline V gene lookup returns CDR1 SEHNR and CDR2 FQNEAQ (reference sequence). CDR3 sequence: CASSQPSYEQYF. The CDR3 DNA follows: TGTGCCAGCAGCCAACCGTCCTACGAGCAGTACTTC.

The chain combines TRBV29-1 with TRBJ2-2, with D perhaps TRBD2 (7 bases). Trimming left V 6 bases short and J 4 bases short, with 15 bases between. Germline values: CDR1 SQVTM, CDR2 ANQGSEA. The CDR3 totals 14 residues. The CDR3, as DNA: TGCAGCGTCGTGGGGGGGGCGACCACCGGGGAGCTGTTTTTT. Translating it yields CSVVGGATTGELFF.

This chain joins TRBV9 and TRBJ1-1; 7 positions agree with TRBD1. The CDR3 covers 14 residues. V shed 4 bases and J 4 bases; nucleotides not matched to a gene: 7. The germline CDR1 and CDR2 sequences are SGDLS and YYNGEE. The CDR3 DNA reads TGTGCCAGCAGCCCCCATCGACAGGGCACTGAAGCTTTCTTT. The encoded protein is CASSPHRQGTEAFF.

V is TRBV4-1 and J is TRBJ2-2; 10 nucleotides match TRBD2. The germline V gene has CDR1 MGHRA and CDR2 YSYEKL. The CDR3 is 16 residues long. V lost 2 bases to trimming and J lost 3 bases; unmatched junction nucleotides: 3. CDR3 sequence (DNA): TGCGCCAGCAGCCAACGACTAGCGGGCGACACCGGGGAGCTGTTTTTT. This gives the protein CASSQRLAGDTGELFF.

This sequence joins TRBV5-4 and TRBJ2-1, with D uncertain. The CDR3 covers 15 residues. Germline values: CDR1 SGHNT, CDR2 YYREEE (reference sequence). Trimming pared 4 bases from V and 5 bases from J, leaving 16 bases between. The CDR3 sequence is CASSPNLERDNEQFF. CDR3 DNA: TGTGCCAGCAGCCCTAATCTAGAGCGAGACAATGAGCAGTTCTTC.

The chain carries TRBV5-1 and TRBJ1-1; possibly TRBD1 for D (5 bases). CDR1 and CDR2 (germline): SGHRS, YFSETQ. V lost 2 bases, J lost 4 bases, and 9 bases lay in between. The CDR3 spans 13 residues. The CDR3 spells CASSFGGTTEAFF. The CDR3 DNA is TGCGCCAGCAGCTTCGGGGGTACCACTGAAGCTTTCTTT. The full variable domain, with the rest looked up from reference TRBV5-1 and TRBJ1-1, is KAGVTQTPRYLIKTRGQQVTLSCSPISGHRSVSWYQQTPGQGLQFLFEYFSETQRNKGNFPGRFSGRQFSNSRSEMNVSTLELGDSALYLCASSFGGTTEAFFGQGTRLTVV.

The chain links TRBV9 to TRBJ1-6; no clear D. The CDR3 runs 14 residues. Germline CDR1 SGDLS, CDR2 YYNGEE. Trimming pared 3 bases from V and 6 bases from J, leaving 10 bases between. The CDR3 DNA reads as TGTGCCAGCAGCGCCCTTCTCCCTAATTCACCCCTCCACTTT. It codes for CASSALLPNSPLHF.

The CDR3 bases are TGTGCCAGCAGCTCACCCCGGGGGGGCCCCAACACCGGGGAGCTGTTTTTT. Its translation is CASSSPRGGPNTGELFF. J is TRBJ2-2 and V is TRBV9; 8 nucleotides line up with TRBD2. V shed 4 bases and J 2 bases; nucleotides not matched to a gene: 10. This CDR3 is built from 17 residues. Germline V CDR1 and CDR2: SGDLS, YYNGEE.

The rearrangement uses TRBV13 and TRBJ2-1; D gene uncertain. The V end lost 3 bases, the J end lost 6 bases, and 6 bases lay between the germline ends. The germline V gene has CDR1 PRHDT and CDR2 FYEKMQ (reference sequence). This CDR3 is 12 amino acids long. This CDR3 is CASSLAFNEQFF. CDR3 nucleotides: TGTGCCAGCAGCTTGGCCTTCAATGAGCAGTTCTTC.

This chain joins TRBV6-1 and TRBJ2-7; D may correspond to TRBD1 or TRBD2 (5 bases each). In germline, CDR1 is MNHNS, CDR2 SASEGT. V was cut by 2 bases and J by 3 bases, with 11 bases left in between. The CDR3 has 14 amino acids. The CDR3 region has the DNA TGTGCCAGCAGTGAAATGGGACCGAGCTACGAGCAGTACTTC. Translating gives CASSEMGPSYEQYF.

The chain has TRBV6-1 and TRBJ2-1, with D perhaps matching TRBD1 (6 bases). The germline V and J ends were trimmed by 8 bases and 3 bases, with 11 bases remaining between them. Germline CDR1 MNHNS, CDR2 SASEGT. The CDR3 totals 13 residues. CDR3 residues: CASGTTDYNEQFF. CDR3 coding DNA: TGTGCCAGCGGGACAACAGACTACAATGAGCAGTTCTTC.

This chain connects TRBV7-2 to TRBJ2-7; 8 nucleotides agree with TRBD1. The ends lost 2 bases at V and 2 bases at J; junction bases unmatched: 5. The CDR3 totals 15 residues. Germline V gene lookup returns CDR1 SGHTA and CDR2 FQGNSA. CDR3 sequence reads: CASSLIPGQAYEQYF. The CDR3, as DNA: TGTGCCAGCAGCTTAATTCCGGGACAGGCCTACGAGCAGTACTTC.

This clone was seen once. The chain uses TRBV30 and TRBJ1-5; a weak D match, TRBD1 (5 bases). The germline V gene has CDR1 GTSNPN and CDR2 SVGIG (reference sequence). Trimming left V 4 bases short and J 1 base short, with 14 bases between. The CDR3 length is 15 residues. This CDR3 reads CAWTDGGASNQPQHF. CDR3 nucleotide sequence: TGTGCCTGGACTGATGGGGGAGCCAGCAATCAGCCCCAGCATTTT.

For this clone: This specimen includes other DNA sequences encoding the same CDR3. The chain carries TRBV28 and TRBJ1-1; a weak D match, TRBD1 (6 bases). Looked up from germline, CDR1 is MDHEN and CDR2 is SYDVKM. This CDR3 has 14 amino acids. V was pared by 4 bases and J by 0 bases, with 9 bases between. CDR3 in amino acids: CASSSTGLNTEAFF. In DNA form, the CDR3 reads TGTGCCAGCAGTTCCACAGGGCTGAACACTGAAGCTTTCTTT.

The chain has TRBV5-4 and TRBJ2-3, with TRBD2 matching 8 bases. The V gene's germline CDR1 is SGHNT and CDR2 YYREEE (reference sequence). The CDR3 sequence is 17 residues long. Trimming removed 0 bases from V and 3 bases from J; junction bases left unmatched: 9. CDR3 sequence reads: CASSLGPPGGVTDTQYF. The DNA of the CDR3 is TGTGCCAGCAGCTTGGGCCCTCCGGGGGGGGTTACAGATACGCAGTATTTT.

V gene TRBV6-6 combines with J gene TRBJ1-3; D is unclear. Looked up from germline, CDR1 is MNHNY and CDR2 is SVGAGI (reference sequence). Trimming pared 0 bases from V and 0 bases from J, leaving 9 bases between. This CDR3 is 16 amino acids long. This CDR3 reads CASSYSLPGSGNTIYF. The DNA of the CDR3 is TGTGCCAGCAGTTACTCTTTACCGGGCTCTGGAAACACCATATATTTT.

V usage is TRBV11-2 and J usage is TRBJ2-7, with unresolved D. V was shortened by 1 base and J by 4 bases, with 11 bases between the two germline ends. Germline CDR1 reads SGHAT; CDR2 reads FQNNGV. CDR3 length: 14 residues. CDR3 sequence (DNA): TGTGCCAGCAGCTTAGGGCCGCTAGTTTACGAGCAGTACTTC. Encoded protein: CASSLGPLVYEQYF.

The chain links TRBV12-5 to TRBJ2-7; TRBD2 matches 10 bases. This CDR3 comprises 14 residues. Unmatched junction bases numbered 5, after V lost 6 bases and J lost 3 bases. Germline values: CDR1 LGHNT, CDR2 FRNRAP. The DNA of the CDR3 is TGTGCTAGTGGCACGGGACTAGCGAACTACGAGCAGTACTTC. This codes for CASGTGLANYEQYF.

CDR3 region: CASSWGNSGNTIYF. As DNA, the CDR3 is TGTGCCAGCAGCTGGGGGAACTCTGGAAACACCATATATTTT. The rearrangement links TRBV5-6 to TRBJ1-3, with TRBD1 as a possible D gene (5 bases). Trimming left V 3 bases short and J 0 bases short, with 7 bases between. Germline V gene sequence: CDR1 SGHDT, CDR2 YYEEEE. This CDR3 region has 14 residues. The full variable domain, completed using reference TRBV5-6 and TRBJ1-3, is DAGVTQSPTHLIKTRGQQVTLRCSPKSGHDTVSWYQQALGQGPQFIFQYYEEEERQRGNFPDRFSGHQFPNYSSELNVNALLLGDSALYLCASSWGNSGNTIYFGEGSWLTVV.

The rearrangement links TRBV14 to TRBJ2-7; 7 positions match TRBD2. Per germline, CDR1 SGHDN and CDR2 FVKESK. Germline trimming cut 4 bases from V and 0 bases from J; bases unmatched to any gene: 6. CDR3 length equals 15 residues. CDR3 coding DNA: TGTGCCAGCAGCCCGACCGGCGGGAGCTCCTACGAGCAGTACTTC. Its protein is CASSPTGGSSYEQYF.

The rearrangement joins TRBV5-1 to TRBJ2-7, with a tentative D call TRBD1 (6 bases). Per the germline V gene, CDR1 is SGHRS and CDR2 is YFSETQ. Trimming removed 4 bases at V and 2 bases at J, with 13 bases between. This CDR3 is built from 14 residues. The CDR3 loop reads CASSTDSDAYEQYF. CDR3 DNA sequence: TGCGCCAGCAGCACGGACAGCGACGCCTACGAGCAGTACTTC.

About this clone itself: Within the sample, other DNA sequences also encode this same CDR3. This chain connects TRBV6-5 to TRBJ1-1, with D possibly TRBD1 on 5 matching bases. CDR1 MNHEY and CDR2 SVGAGI come from the germline V gene. Trimming stripped 2 bases from V and 1 base from J, with 8 bases between. This CDR3 is built from 14 residues. The CDR3 is CASSYNQGNTEAFF. For the CDR3, the DNA is TGTGCCAGCAGTTACAATCAGGGGAACACTGAAGCTTTCTTT.

This clone was detected only a few times. The chain uses TRBV7-8 and TRBJ1-4; TRBD1 aligns across 7 bases. Germline V lookup: CDR1 SGHVS, CDR2 FQNEAQ. This CDR3 contains 14 residues. V shed 5 bases, J shed 7 bases, and the junction held 7 bases outside the gene matches. The CDR3: CASSHRQGGEKLFF. CDR3 DNA sequence: TGTGCCAGCAGCCATAGACAGGGTGGTGAAAAACTGTTTTTT.

The V and J genes are TRBV30 and TRBJ2-3, with TRBD2 as a possible D gene (7 bases). Germline assignment: CDR1 GTSNPN and CDR2 SVGIG (reference sequence). This CDR3 contains 15 residues. V was pared by 1 base and J by 6 bases, with 17 bases between. In DNA form, the CDR3 reads TGTGCCTGGAGTGACGAGGGGGGGCCCCAGGATACGCAGTATTTT. Residues: CAWSDEGGPQDTQYF.

The rearrangement joins TRBV7-8 to TRBJ2-4; 10 positions agree with TRBD2. V was clipped by 4 bases and J by 5 bases; unmatched bases: 14. This CDR3 spans 18 amino acids. Germline CDR1 reads SGHVS; CDR2 reads FQNEAQ. This CDR3 is CASSWTSGPPEGENIQYF. In DNA, the CDR3 is TGTGCCAGCAGCTGGACTAGCGGACCCCCCGAGGGAGAAAACATTCAGTACTTC.

The chain links TRBV7-9 to TRBJ2-7; 12 nucleotides agree with TRBD2. The V gene's germline CDR1 is SEHNR and CDR2 FQNEAQ (reference sequence). CDR3 size: 13 residues. V trimming: 3 bases; J trimming: 9 bases; junction bases outside the gene matches: 3. The CDR3 protein is CASSLGTSGPQYF. The DNA of the CDR3 is TGTGCCAGCAGCTTGGGGACTAGCGGGCCGCAGTACTTC.

The chain recombines TRBV29-1 with TRBJ2-5; either TRBD1 or TRBD2 may fit D (6 bases each). Between the trimmed V and J ends, which lost 4 bases and 1 base, there was a span of 10 bases. This CDR3 comprises 13 residues. Germline CDR1 and CDR2: SQVTM and ANQGSEA. CDR3 protein: CSVGRGSQETQYF. CDR3 DNA: TGCAGCGTTGGGAGGGGGTCCCAAGAGACCCAGTACTTC.

To note about this clone: Additional DNA sequences in this sample encode the identical CDR3. CDR3 protein: CASSLAGEGYEQYF. The CDR3 region has the DNA TGCGCCAGCAGCTTGGCGGGGGAGGGATACGAGCAGTACTTC. This chain uses TRBV5-1 with TRBJ2-7; 7 bases agree with TRBD2. The CDR3 has 14 residues. The trim removed 0 bases at V and 4 bases at J, leaving 4 bases unmatched. Looked up from germline, CDR1 is SGHRS and CDR2 is YFSETQ. The whole variable domain, filled in from reference TRBV5-1 and TRBJ2-7, reads KAGVTQTPRYLIKTRGQQVTLSCSPISGHRSVSWYQQTPGQGLQFLFEYFSETQRNKGNFPGRFSGRQFSNSRSEMNVSTLELGDSALYLCASSLAGEGYEQYFGPGTRLTVT.

The V call is TRBV9, the J call TRBJ1-6, with D unclear. From germline, CDR1 is SGDLS and CDR2 YYNGEE. Trimming took off 0 bases at V and 10 bases at J, with 8 bases between the two ends. The CDR3 is 13 amino acids. CDR3 loop: CASSVVEDSPLHF. The CDR3 DNA reads TGTGCCAGCAGCGTAGTAGAGGACTCACCCCTCCACTTT.

With regard to this clone: The identical CDR3 is also encoded by other nucleotide sequences in the sample. The chain is built from TRBV28 and TRBJ2-7; perhaps D is TRBD1 or TRBD2 (5 bases each). The germline CDR1 and CDR2 sequences are MDHEN and SYDVKM. The CDR3 spans 14 residues. Trimming cost V 2 bases and J 2 bases, with 10 bases left between them. The CDR3 region has the DNA TGTGCCAGCAGTTTACGAGGGGTCGCCTACGAGCAGTACTTC. The encoded protein is CASSLRGVAYEQYF.